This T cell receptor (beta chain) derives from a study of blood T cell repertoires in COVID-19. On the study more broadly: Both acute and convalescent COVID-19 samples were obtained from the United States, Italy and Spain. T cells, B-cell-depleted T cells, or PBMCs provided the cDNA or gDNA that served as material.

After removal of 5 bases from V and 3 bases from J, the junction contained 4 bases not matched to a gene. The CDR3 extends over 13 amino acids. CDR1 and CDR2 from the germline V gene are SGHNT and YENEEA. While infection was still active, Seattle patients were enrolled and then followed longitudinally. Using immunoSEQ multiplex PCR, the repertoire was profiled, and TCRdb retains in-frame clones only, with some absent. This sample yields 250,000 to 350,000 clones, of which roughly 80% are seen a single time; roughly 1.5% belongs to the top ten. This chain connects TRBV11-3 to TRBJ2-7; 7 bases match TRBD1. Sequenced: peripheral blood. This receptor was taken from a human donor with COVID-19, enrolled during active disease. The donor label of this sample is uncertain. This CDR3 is CASSRDSGYEQYF. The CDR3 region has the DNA TGTGCCAGCAGCCGGGACAGTGGCTACGAGCAGTACTTC.